The source of this T cell receptor (beta chain) is a study of blood T cell repertoires in COVID-19. At the level of the study: Both acute and convalescent COVID-19 samples were obtained from the United States, Italy and Spain. T cells, B-cell-depleted T cells, or PBMCs supplied cDNA or gDNA.

The V segment lost 4 bases and the J segment 6 bases; nucleotides outside the gene matches: 9. The length of the CDR3 is 14 residues. Germline V gives CDR1 MGHRA, CDR2 YSYEKL. Libraries were prepared by immunoSEQ multiplex PCR; TCRdb keeps only in-frame clonotypes and omits some of them. The sample yields roughly 130,000 clones, 84% seen once. V is TRBV4-1 and J is TRBJ2-7; 7 nucleotides match TRBD2. The sequencing input was peripheral blood. The receptor was isolated from a woman in her twenties or thirties who had recovered from COVID-19. The CDR3 sequence is CASSPREWGSEQYF. The CDR3 coding sequence is TGCGCCAGCAGCCCGCGGGAGTGGGGCTCCGAGCAGTACTTC.